The present T cell receptor (beta chain) was sequenced within a study of blood T cell repertoires in COVID-19 (dated by TCRdb to 2019 to 2021). Looking at the study overall: Samples covering the acute and convalescent phases of COVID-19 were provided by collaborators in the United States, Italy and Spain. The material from the prospective study consisted of cDNA or gDNA derived from T cells, B-cell-depleted T cells, or PBMCs. Where available, HLA class I and class II types were obtained from metadata supplied by the sample provider rather than from assay-based typing. The sample metadata nearly always contained a de-identified subject ID, COVID-19 status, age in years and sex. Samples came from the ongoing ImmuneRACE study (first 160 participants) plus 1,254 subjects from 6 global collaborators. The repertoires were released in a freely available public database intended as a resource for research on the immune response to SARS-CoV-2. Deeply sampled blood TCRbeta repertoires from subjects exposed to, actively infected with, or recovered from COVID-19 were included in the dataset.

TCRbeta CDR3 regions were amplified from genomic DNA by means of the immunoSEQ Assay, a bias-controlled multiplex PCR. The study's own analysis went as follows. The number of nucleated cells in each sample was estimated from the amplification of reference gene primers within the assay. To quantify the absolute abundance of each unique TCRbeta CDR3 rearrangement, sequence reads were collapsed and filtered. Productive Simpson clonality was computed per sample as the square root of Simpson's diversity index over productive rearrangements. The clones in this table, taken by TCRdb from immuneACCESS, are in-frame only. Not every clone is retained; where verified, under half of the shortfall comes from an unresolved V gene, and the cause of the rest is unknown. That table gives V, J and clone size, and the DNA gave D and trimming. Recorded for this sample are 150,000 to 200,000 clones; nearly 85% of them occurred a single time. Under 5.5% of the sample lies in the top ten.

The collaborating institutions used their own protocols to collect whole blood in K2EDTA tubes. For TCRbeta analysis, collaborator samples were shipped as frozen whole blood, as isolated PBMCs, or as DNA extracted from either sample type. Overall results and qualifications from the work: The quantity of clinical and demographic metadata differed by source and by participant and was supplied without curation.

In the case of this clone: Its specific antigen is unknown. Qualities for individual bases were not recorded, and no much larger clone is one base off.

V lost 6 bases and J lost 8 bases; the stretch between them is 20 bases long. The germline V gene encodes CDR1 SGHTA and CDR2 FQGNSA. The cysteine opens and the phenylalanine closes a CDR3 of 15 amino acids. Only the CDR3 region is kept as DNA, spanning 45 bases read in frame from base 1. The sequenced material came from peripheral blood. This sequence uses TRBV7-2 and TRBJ2-1; matching of 6 bases hints at TRBD2 as the D gene. The receptor was isolated from a woman aged 25 to 45 with acute or convalescent COVID-19. The DNA reads TGTGCCAGCAGAGATCCCGGACTATTGCCCCATGAGCAGTTCTTC. This sequence encodes CASRDPGLLPHEQFF.